A single T cell receptor (beta chain) is shown here with its context. Germline loops: CDR1 MNHEY, CDR2 SMNVEV (reference sequence). The ends were cut back, 5 bases at V and 10 bases at J, with 6 bases in the middle. CDR3 length: 11 amino acids. The data originate from a study of blood T cell repertoires in COVID-19. Method: immunoSEQ multiplex PCR; TCRdb's copy keeps in-frame clones and lacks some. The sample holds over 200,000 clones; approximately 83% are singletons and the top ten take approximately 2%. This clonotype was obtained from a woman aged 50 to 65 who had recovered from COVID-19. The sample taken for sequencing was PBMCs or T cells enriched from blood (not recorded which). The gene calls are TRBV27 and TRBJ1-6, with D uncertain. CDR3 nucleotide sequence: TGTGCCAGCAGTGAAGCCTCACCCCTCCACTTT. The encoded protein is CASSEASPLHF.